This T cell receptor beta chain was captured by sequencing in a study of molecular identifiers for immune sequencing clone quantification. One entry per CDR3 protein, called by TCRdb with MiXCR from the PCR reads. Of hundreds of thousands of distinct CDR3 sequences listed, just under 20% are singletons. Notes on the study in general: Clones that exceeded 20 RNA copies held over 99% of effector molecules, yet under 1% in naive cells.

This clonotype was picked up a small number of times. Antigen unknown. Sequenced material: naive CD8+ T cells from blood, with Jurkat cell RNA spiked in. Subset reported: FACS-sorted CD8+CD4-CCR7+CD45RA+ naive T cells. The clonotype originates from a human donor in good health. Some libraries in this study had Jurkat cell RNA spiked in.

CDR3 amino acids: CASSSEDQGPGYTF. The CDR3 nucleotides are TGTGCCAGCAGTTCAGAGGATCAGGGTCCTGGCTACACCTTC. The chain employs TRBV5-4 and TRBJ1-2; D may be TRBD1 (5 bases). Trimming removed 5 bases from V and 7 bases from J, with 18 bases in between. The CDR3 extends over 14 amino acids. The germline V gene has CDR1 SGHNT and CDR2 YYREEE (reference sequence).